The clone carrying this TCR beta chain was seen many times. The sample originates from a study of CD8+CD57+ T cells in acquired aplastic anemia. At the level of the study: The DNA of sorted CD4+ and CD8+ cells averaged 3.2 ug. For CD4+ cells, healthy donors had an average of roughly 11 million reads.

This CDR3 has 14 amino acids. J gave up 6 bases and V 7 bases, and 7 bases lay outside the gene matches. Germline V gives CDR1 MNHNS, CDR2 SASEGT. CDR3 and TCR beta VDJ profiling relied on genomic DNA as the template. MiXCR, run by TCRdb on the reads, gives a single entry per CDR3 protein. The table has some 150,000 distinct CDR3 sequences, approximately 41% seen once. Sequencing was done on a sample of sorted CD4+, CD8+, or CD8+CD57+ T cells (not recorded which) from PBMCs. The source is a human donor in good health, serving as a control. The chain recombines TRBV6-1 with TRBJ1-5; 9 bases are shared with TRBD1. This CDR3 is CASKWDRDLQPQHF. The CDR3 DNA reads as TGTGCCAGCAAGTGGGACAGGGACCTTCAGCCCCAGCATTTT.